The 25 T cell receptor beta chains reported below all come from one sample, sequenced in a study of T cells in Graves' hyperthyroidism and ophthalmopathy. TCR beta CDR3 regions were amplified from RNA transcripts. With the HTBI primer set, the TCR CDR3 went through a first round of RT-PCR. Via MiXCR, TCRdb re-called the multiplex PCR reads, giving one row per CDR3 protein. The sample carries nearly 250,000 distinct CDR3 sequences, roughly 17% recorded once. Source material: blood. The receptors stem from a young woman with Graves' ophthalmopathy.

This clonotype was picked up many times. The chain joins TRBV12-3 or TRBV12-4 to TRBJ1-4; D call uncertain. V gave up 2 bases and J gave up 5 bases, with 9 bases separating them. The CDR3 runs to 14 residues. The CDR3 spells CASSLRRKNEKLFF. Here the CDR3 DNA reads TGTGCCAGCAGTTTACGCAGGAAAAATGAAAAACTGTTTTTT.

The rearrangement joins TRBV9 to TRBJ2-1; 8 nucleotides agree with TRBD1. Germline CDR1 reads SGDLS; CDR2 reads YYNGEE. The CDR3 length is 16 residues. J lost 14 bases, V lost 0 bases, and 16 bases had no gene match. CDR3 bases: TGTGCCAGCAGCGTAGGGACAGGGCGGGACTGGCGTGGGGAGTTCTTC. Residues: CASSVGTGRDWRGEFF.

The genes are TRBV29-1 and TRBJ2-1; TRBD2 agrees at 11 bases. Germline V lookup: CDR1 SQVTM, CDR2 ANQGSEA. The ends lost 6 bases at V and 11 bases at J; junction bases unmatched: 15. The CDR3 has 15 amino acids. The CDR3 nucleotides are TGCAGCGTCTGTTTGATCGGGACTAGCGGAAGCCAGCAGTTCTTC. It specifies CSVCLIGTSGSQQFF.

There are many counts of this clonotype. The chain couples TRBV19 to TRBJ1-2; the match to TRBD1 covers 11 bases. Germline lookup yields CDR1 LNHDA and CDR2 SQIVND (reference sequence). The CDR3 contains 16 residues. Unmatched junction bases numbered 7, after V lost 5 bases and J lost 2 bases. The CDR3, as DNA: TGTGCCAGTAGTGCGCGTGGACAGGGGGCGAACTATGGCTACACCTTC. Translated, it gives CASSARGQGANYGYTF.

As concerns this clonotype: A clone one base away is much larger, so this may be a read error. The J gene is TRBJ1-2, the V gene TRBV11-2; D is perhaps TRBD1 (5 bases). The CDR3 is 14 amino acids. Between the trimmed V and J ends, which lost 5 bases and 2 bases, there was a span of 12 bases. Germline CDR1 SGHAT, CDR2 FQNNGV. This CDR3 is CASSGRGGNYGYTF. The CDR3 bases are TGTGCCAGCAGCGGCCGGGGCGGGAACTATGGCTACACCTTC.

This clonotype was seen many times. The chain employs TRBV20-1 and TRBJ1-5, with no clear D. The V gene's germline CDR1 is DFQATT and CDR2 SNEGSKA (reference sequence). Trimming shortened V by 4 bases and J by 0 bases, and 13 bases separated the two germline ends. The CDR3 has 15 residues. CDR3 in amino acids: CSAILSADSNQPQHF. In DNA form, the CDR3 reads TGCAGTGCTATCCTATCGGCGGATAGCAATCAGCCCCAGCATTTT.

This clonotype was observed at least ten times. The rearrangement links TRBV20-1 to TRBJ2-7; the match to TRBD2 covers 11 bases. V dropped 4 bases and J dropped 5; count of bases not matched to a gene: 7. Germline assignment: CDR1 DFQATT and CDR2 SNEGSKA (reference sequence). The CDR3 runs 14 residues. CDR3 coding DNA: TGCAGTGCTATCCCGACTAGCGGGATTCACGAGCAGTACTTC. It codes for CSAIPTSGIHEQYF.

The V and J genes are TRBV7-2 and TRBJ1-2; 12 bases match TRBD1. The length of the CDR3 is 16 residues. V lost 1 base to trimming and J lost 8 bases; unmatched junction nucleotides: 8. Germline loops: CDR1 SGHTA, CDR2 FQGNSA. The CDR3 spells CASSLVSTGQGAGYTF. DNA for the CDR3: TGTGCCAGCAGCTTAGTATCCACGGGACAGGGGGCCGGCTACACCTTC. The whole variable domain, remainder taken from reference TRBV7-2 and TRBJ1-2, is GAGVSQSPSNKVTEKGKDVELRCDPISGHTALYWYRQSLGQGLEFLIYFQGNSAPDKSGLPSDRFSAERTGGSVSTLTIQRTQQEDSAVYLCASSLVSTGQGAGYTFGSGTRLTVV.

This clonotype was recorded many times. V is TRBV3-2 and J is TRBJ1-2. TRBV3-2 is deemed a pseudogene. The CDR3 length is 12 residues. In nucleotides, the CDR3 is TGTGCCAGCAGCGGAGGTGAGCGTGGCTACACCTTC. Residues: CASSGGERGYTF.

Comments on this clonotype: This could be a read error, since a much larger clone is one nucleotide away. This rearrangement joins TRBV20-1 to TRBJ1-3; D remains ambiguous. Germline V gives CDR1 DFQATT, CDR2 SNEGSKA (reference sequence). This CDR3 region has 15 residues. CDR3: CNALSSQTSGNTIYF. CDR3 bases: TGCAATGCCCTTTCCAGCCAAACCTCTGGAAACACCATATATTTT.

This clonotype was observed many times. The chain links TRBV6-2 or TRBV6-3 to TRBJ1-5, with D hard to call. The germline V gene encodes CDR1 MNHEY and CDR2 SVGEGT. The CDR3 covers 14 residues. Trimming removed 2 bases from V and 3 bases from J, with 8 bases in between. The CDR3 spells CASSYEQYNQPQHF. CDR3 coding DNA: TGTGCCAGCAGTTACGAACAGTACAATCAGCCCCAGCATTTT.

This clonotype was counted ten times or more. The V and J genes are TRBV10-3 and TRBJ1-1; no reliable D call. The CDR3 consists of 12 residues. Germline CDR1 and CDR2: ENHRY and SYGVKD. Deletions cut 6 bases from V and 0 bases from J, with 5 bases between. The CDR3 nucleotides are TGTGCCATCAGGAGTATGAACACTGAAGCTTTCTTT. Its protein product is CAIRSMNTEAFF.

This clonotype was observed a handful of times. The V and J genes are TRBV19 and TRBJ2-7, with TRBD2 matching 12 bases. The CDR3 has 15 residues. V gave up 5 bases and J gave up 4 bases; unmatched junction bases: 6. Germline CDR1 reads LNHDA; CDR2 reads SQIVND (reference sequence). The CDR3 spells CASSERTSGIYEQYF. The DNA of the CDR3 is TGTGCCAGTAGTGAAAGGACTAGCGGGATATACGAGCAGTACTTC.

There are many counts of this clonotype. The chain carries TRBV9 and TRBJ1-2, with D unclear. V lost 4 bases and J lost 3, with 13 bases in between. This CDR3 contains 14 residues. Germline assignment: CDR1 SGDLS and CDR2 YYNGEE. The CDR3 spells CASSTLGDDYGYTF. The CDR3 coding sequence is TGTGCCAGCAGCACCCTCGGGGATGACTATGGCTACACCTTC.

The genes are TRBV2 and TRBJ1-5; 8 nucleotides agree with TRBD1. Germline loops: CDR1 SNHLY, CDR2 FYNNEI. With 1 base clipped from V and 4 bases from J, the junction kept 9 bases outside the gene matches. The CDR3 totals 17 residues. The CDR3 is CASSEEVGTGNNQPQHF. CDR3 in DNA: TGTGCCAGCAGTGAAGAGGTGGGGACAGGAAATAATCAGCCCCAGCATTTT.

This clonotype was seen repeatedly, ten times or more. DNA of the CDR3: TGTGCCAGCAGCTCAATCACCTCTAGCGGGGGGCACCAAAACAGGGAGCTGTTTTTT. It yields the protein CASSSITSSGGHQNRELFF. V usage is TRBV7-3 and J usage is TRBJ2-2; TRBD2 matches 11 bases. The V and J ends lost 4 bases and 9 bases, in that order; junction bases with no gene match: 19. From germline, CDR1 is SGHTA and CDR2 FQGTGA. This CDR3 spans 19 amino acids.

This clonotype was seen many times. CDR3 coding DNA: TGTGCCAGCATTCCCCAAAGGGGCCCGAACACTGAAGCTTTCTTT. Encoded protein: CASIPQRGPNTEAFF. The chain couples TRBV28 to TRBJ1-1, with D possibly TRBD1 on 5 matching bases. This CDR3 region has 15 residues. With 7 bases removed from V and 1 base from J, the gap between germline ends came to 16 bases. Germline V gives CDR1 MDHEN, CDR2 SYDVKM.

This clonotype was counted ten times or more. This sequence joins TRBV6-1 and TRBJ1-1, with no clear D. The CDR3 is made up of 14 amino acids. In germline, CDR1 is MNHNS, CDR2 SASEGT. V lost 8 bases and J lost 0, with 13 bases in between. The CDR3: CASLLSHLNTEAFF. The CDR3 bases are TGTGCCAGCCTTTTGTCTCACCTGAACACTGAAGCTTTCTTT.

This clonotype came up many times. The rearrangement uses TRBV9 and TRBJ2-1; weak D call: TRBD2 (6 bases). The CDR3 spans 13 residues. Trimming took 3 bases from V and 8 from J, leaving 12 bases between them. Germline-derived CDR1 and CDR2 are SGDLS and YYNGEE. The CDR3 coding sequence is TGTGCCAGCAGCGAGAGAATAGCGGATGAGCAGTTCTTC. It translates to CASSERIADEQFF.

This clonotype appeared many times. The chain couples TRBV12-3 or TRBV12-4 to TRBJ2-1; D ambiguous. This CDR3 spans 11 amino acids. Trimming cost V 3 bases and J 8 bases, with 5 bases left between them. The CDR3 DNA reads as TGTGCCAGCAGTTTTTTGGATGAGCAGTTCTTC. Translating it yields CASSFLDEQFF.

In nucleotides, the CDR3 is TGTGCCAGCAGCTTAGTCGTTAATAGCGGGAGTGGGTTCTTTGAGCAGTACTTC. Amino acids: CASSLVVNSGSGFFEQYF. The chain carries TRBV7-2 and TRBJ2-7; 9 bases match TRBD2. This CDR3 comprises 18 residues. Germline V gene lookup returns CDR1 SGHTA and CDR2 FQGNSA. V dropped 1 base and J dropped 7; count of bases not matched to a gene: 17.

To note about this clonotype: At one of its ends the junction is not consistent with the germline gene, which may arise from a read error. This chain uses TRBV11-3 with TRBJ1-3; D gene uncertain. The CDR3 consists of 16 residues. Germline V gives CDR1 SGHNT, CDR2 YENEEA. The CDR3 coding sequence is TGTGCCAGCAGCTCAATGACTCTCAGCTCTGGAGACACCATATATTTT. Translated, it gives CASSSMTLSSGDTIYF.

This clonotype was seen many times. This rearrangement joins TRBV5-1 to TRBJ2-1; no firm D call. V gave up 4 bases and J gave up 2 bases, with 13 bases separating them. The germline V gene encodes CDR1 SGHRS and CDR2 YFSETQ. The CDR3 sequence is 15 residues long. The CDR3 here is CASSLDPQPYNEQFF. CDR3 bases: TGCGCCAGCAGCCTCGACCCACAACCCTACAATGAGCAGTTCTTC.

This clonotype has a count of ten or more. The rearrangement joins TRBV2 to TRBJ2-5, with D perhaps TRBD2 (6 bases). CDR1 and CDR2 (germline): SNHLY, FYNNEI. Trimming left V 3 bases short and J 5 bases short, with 13 bases between. This CDR3 spans 14 amino acids. Here the CDR3 reads CASSEGQGGETQYF. The DNA for the CDR3 is TGTGCCAGCAGTGAGGGGCAGGGAGGTGAGACCCAGTACTTC.

This clonotype came up many times. The chain links TRBV28 to TRBJ2-7; D possibly corresponds to TRBD2 (6 bases). V was trimmed by 6 bases and J by 7 bases, leaving 22 bases between them. CDR3 length: 15 residues. Germline-derived CDR1 and CDR2 are MDHEN and SYDVKM. The DNA for the CDR3 is TGTGCCAGCAGAGGACCCGCTTCCTGGGGAGGTGAGCAGTACTTC. It is translated as CASRGPASWGGEQYF.